One sample yielded the 30 T cell receptor beta chains listed below, sequenced in a study of cytomegalovirus exposure and HLA in healthy donors. Both 60 Vbeta primers and 13 Jbeta primers went into the PCR. TCRdb keeps only in-frame clones here, not all; method: immunoSEQ multiplex PCR. The data hold under 300,000 clones, with over 90% observed a single time. Sequenced sample: PBMCs. The receptors were sampled from a girl aged 2-10 years in good health and CMV-seronegative.

As regards this clone: At one end, the junction sequence differs from germline, possibly due to a read error. This sequence joins TRBV13 and TRBJ2-3; 7 bases line up with TRBD1. CDR3 size: 13 residues. CDR1 is PRHDT and CDR2 is FYEKMQ in the germline V gene (reference sequence). The DNA of the CDR3 is TGTGCCAGCAGCTTAGGCCGGACAGGTACGCAGTATTTT. The encoded protein is CASSLGRTGTQYF. The variable domain in full, with the rest retrieved from reference TRBV13 and TRBJ2-3, is AAGVIQSPRHLIKEKRETATLKCYPIPRHDTVYWYQQGPGQDPQFLISFYEKMQSDKGSIPDRFSAQQFSDYHSELNMSSLELGDSALYFCASSLGRTGTQYFGPGTRLTVL.

The genes are TRBV5-8 and TRBJ2-1; 16 bases agree with TRBD2. With V trimmed by 4 bases and J by 12 bases, 4 bases remained unmatched. The CDR3 sequence is 14 residues long. Germline lookup yields CDR1 SGHTS and CDR2 YDEGEE. This chain's CDR3 is CASSLGTSGGGQFF. The CDR3, as DNA: TGTGCCAGCAGCCTTGGGACTAGCGGGGGGGGGCAGTTCTTC.

This chain connects TRBV9 to TRBJ1-2; D is perhaps TRBD1 (6 bases). CDR1 and CDR2 from the germline V gene are SGDLS and YYNGEE. The CDR3 length is 15 residues. Trimming left V 0 bases short and J 5 bases short, with 14 bases between. CDR3 nucleotides: TGTGCCAGCAGCGTAGCTGAGGGAGGGGGATATGGCTACACCTTC. Translated, it gives CASSVAEGGGYGYTF.

A note on this clone: The junction departs from the called germline gene at one end, perhaps through a read error. The chain carries TRBV11-2 and TRBJ2-3; TRBD2 matches at 7 bases. The CDR3 sequence is 16 residues long. Germline-derived CDR1 and CDR2 are SGHAT and FQNNGV. The CDR3 nucleotides are TGTGCCAGCAGCCTAGAGGTGGGGGGGTCCGTTTATACGCAGTATTTT. Translated: CASSLEVGGSVYTQYF.

V usage is TRBV23-1 and J usage is TRBJ1-1; D is unresolved. TRBV23-1 is assigned to the ORF class and has an uncertain function. Trimming cost V 0 bases and J 4 bases, with 6 bases left between them. The CDR3 contains 13 residues. The CDR3 loop is CASSQSLATEAFF. CDR3 DNA: TGCGCCAGCAGTCAATCCCTAGCCACTGAAGCTTTCTTT.

The rearrangement uses TRBV6-1 and TRBJ1-4; D gene uncertain. V was pared by 6 bases and J by 0 bases, with 11 bases between. The CDR3 consists of 15 residues. Germline V gives CDR1 MNHNS, CDR2 SASEGT. The CDR3 reads CASSPTQATNEKLFF. CDR3 bases: TGTGCCAGCAGCCCAACTCAGGCAACTAATGAAAAACTGTTTTTT.

The V gene is TRBV30, the J gene TRBJ2-3; 10 bases match TRBD1. The CDR3 extends over 15 amino acids. With 5 bases clipped from V and 1 base from J, the junction kept 6 bases outside the gene matches. Germline-derived CDR1 and CDR2 are GTSNPN and SVGIG (reference sequence). The CDR3 protein is CAWAGDRGGTDTQYF. In nucleotides, the CDR3 is TGTGCCTGGGCGGGGGACAGGGGCGGCACAGATACGCAGTATTTT.

V and J are TRBV9 and TRBJ2-1; 10 bases agree with TRBD2. V dropped 3 bases and J dropped 3; count of bases not matched to a gene: 6. The length of the CDR3 is 16 residues. Germline-derived CDR1 and CDR2 are SGDLS and YYNGEE. CDR3 sequence (DNA): TGTGCCAGCAGCGCTCGACTAGCGGGCGACTACAATGAGCAGTTCTTC. Protein: CASSARLAGDYNEQFF.

The V and J genes are TRBV6-1 and TRBJ2-7, with 10 nucleotides matching TRBD1. Losses at the gene ends were 0 bases for V and 2 bases for J; bases not matched to a gene: 4. Germline V gene lookup returns CDR1 MNHNS and CDR2 SASEGT. The CDR3 has 16 amino acids. The CDR3 bases are TGTGCCAGCAGTGAAGCGCGCGGACAGGGGGCCTACGAGCAGTACTTC. Amino acid sequence: CASSEARGQGAYEQYF.

V and J are TRBV5-1 and TRBJ2-7; 9 nucleotides align to TRBD1. Germline CDR1 reads SGHRS; CDR2 reads YFSETQ. J lost 3 bases, V lost 5 bases, and 9 bases had no gene match. CDR3 size: 15 residues. The CDR3 coding sequence is TGCGCCAGCAGTAGCCCGGGACAGGGTCTCTACGAGCAGTACTTC. Encoded protein: CASSSPGQGLYEQYF. The variable domain in full, with the rest retrieved from reference TRBV5-1 and TRBJ2-7, is KAGVTQTPRYLIKTRGQQVTLSCSPISGHRSVSWYQQTPGQGLQFLFEYFSETQRNKGNFPGRFSGRQFSNSRSEMNVSTLELGDSALYLCASSSPGQGLYEQYFGPGTRLTVT.

The V call is TRBV27, the J call TRBJ2-4; TRBD1 aligns across 7 bases. Germline V gene lookup returns CDR1 MNHEY and CDR2 SMNVEV (reference sequence). The CDR3 length is 17 residues. The trim removed 0 bases at V and 6 bases at J, leaving 11 bases unmatched. As DNA, the CDR3 is TGTGCCAGCAGTTTATCATCAAGGGACAGAGCAGGAAACATTCAGTACTTC. Translation gives CASSLSSRDRAGNIQYF.

The V call is TRBV7-9, the J call TRBJ1-4, with D unresolved. Trimming cost V 5 bases and J 4 bases, with 11 bases left between them. This CDR3 spans 14 amino acids. CDR1 and CDR2 from the germline V gene are SEHNR and FQNEAQ (reference sequence). The CDR3 sequence is CASSLSVLNEKLFF. The DNA of the CDR3 is TGTGCCAGCAGCCTTAGTGTCCTTAATGAAAAACTGTTTTTT.

This chain connects TRBV11-2 to TRBJ2-1, with TRBD2 matching over 8 bases. Germline assignment: CDR1 SGHAT and CDR2 FQNNGV. The CDR3 totals 15 residues. Trimming at V came to 5 bases and at J to 8 bases, leaving 11 bases not matched to a gene. The CDR3 sequence: CASSPGLVPGDEQFF. The CDR3 DNA is TGTGCCAGCAGCCCGGGACTAGTGCCGGGGGATGAGCAGTTCTTC.

The chain employs TRBV11-2 and TRBJ1-6; D possibly corresponds to TRBD1 (6 bases). The CDR3 contains 18 residues. Germline V gene sequence: CDR1 SGHAT, CDR2 FQNNGV. V lost 1 base and J 7 bases, leaving 20 bases between the germline ends. The CDR3 nucleotides read TGTGCCAGCAGCTTAGCCCCCAACAGGGTAGGCCTCAATTCACCCCTCCACTTT. Translating it yields CASSLAPNRVGLNSPLHF. Supplemented by reference TRBV11-2 and TRBJ1-6, the full variable domain reads EAGVAQSPRYKIIEKRQSVAFWCNPISGHATLYWYQQILGQGPKLLIQFQNNGVVDDSQLPKDRFSAERLKGVDSTLKIQPAKLEDSAVYLCASSLAPNRVGLNSPLHFGNGTRLTVT.

This chain connects TRBV7-9 to TRBJ1-4, with 9 bases that match TRBD1. The CDR3 contains 19 residues. The ends lost 3 bases at V and 8 bases at J; junction bases unmatched: 19. Germline loops: CDR1 SEHNR, CDR2 FQNEAQ (reference sequence). CDR3 sequence reads: CASSFEAGQGSRRWEKLFF. In DNA, the CDR3 is TGTGCCAGCAGCTTCGAGGCGGGACAGGGCTCCCGTCGGTGGGAAAAACTGTTTTTT.

The chain is built from TRBV5-4 and TRBJ2-1, with 13 bases lining up with TRBD2. Trimming removed 3 bases from V and 6 bases from J; junction bases left unmatched: 6. Germline V gives CDR1 SGHNT, CDR2 YYREEE (reference sequence). The CDR3 totals 16 residues. The CDR3, as DNA: TGTGCCAGCAGCTGGACTAGCGGGAGAGGGACCAATGAGCAGTTCTTC. Amino acid sequence: CASSWTSGRGTNEQFF.

The gene calls are TRBV2 and TRBJ2-7; D call uncertain. Trimming removed 5 bases at V and 3 bases at J, with 11 bases between. Germline CDR1 SNHLY, CDR2 FYNNEI. The CDR3 has 13 amino acids. The CDR3 bases are TGTGCCAGCAGTTCCGAGCGTGGCTACGAGCAGTACTTC. It encodes CASSSERGYEQYF.

The count of this clone is one. The V gene is TRBV25-1, the J gene TRBJ2-1; 10 nucleotides match TRBD2. CDR1 and CDR2 (germline): MGHDK, SYGVNS. V was clipped by 9 bases and J by 5 bases; unmatched bases: 4. CDR3 length: 13 residues. CDR3 amino acids: CASIAGGNNEQFF. CDR3 DNA sequence: TGTGCCAGTATAGCGGGAGGCAACAATGAGCAGTTCTTC.

The chain carries TRBV10-3 and TRBJ2-5, with 8 bases that match TRBD1. The CDR3 loop spans 13 amino acids. The ends lost 4 bases at V and 5 bases at J; junction bases unmatched: 3. Germline-derived CDR1 and CDR2 are ENHRY and SYGVKD. The chain's CDR3 is CAISAQGAETQYF. The CDR3 DNA reads as TGTGCCATCAGTGCCCAGGGGGCCGAGACCCAGTACTTC.

The V and J genes are TRBV2 and TRBJ2-7, with D possibly being TRBD2 (6 bases). The V end lost 6 bases, the J end lost 5 bases, and 8 bases lay between the germline ends. This CDR3 has 11 amino acids. In germline, CDR1 is SNHLY, CDR2 FYNNEI. CDR3: CASRTRNEQYF. In DNA, the CDR3 is TGTGCCAGCAGGACTAGGAACGAGCAGTACTTC.

The table lists this clone with a count of one. The chain has TRBV6-1 and TRBJ2-7; D not certain. CDR1 and CDR2 from the germline V gene are MNHNS and SASEGT. The CDR3 runs to 12 residues. V lost 9 bases and J lost 0, with 9 bases in between. CDR3 coding DNA: TGTGCCAGTTCCCTCAGCTCCTACGAGCAGTACTTC. It codes for CASSLSSYEQYF.

This clone was counted once. The sample has other DNA sequences that encode this CDR3 too. J is TRBJ2-3 and V is TRBV7-6; TRBD1 matches 7 bases. Looked up from germline, CDR1 is SGHVS and CDR2 is FNYEAQ. The CDR3 spans 14 residues. The junction had 5 bases not matched to a gene; V was cut back by 5 bases and J by 3 bases. CDR3 in DNA: TGTGCCAGCAGCCGCGACAGGGTTACAGATACGCAGTATTTT. Translated, it gives CASSRDRVTDTQYF.

This clone showed up just once. J is TRBJ2-3 and V is TRBV29-1, with TRBD2 matching 7 bases. Germline CDR1 and CDR2: SQVTM and ANQGSEA. V was pared by 4 bases and J by 6 bases, with 7 bases of the junction left unmatched. This CDR3 contains 13 residues. The DNA of the CDR3 is TGCAGCGTTGCCCCTCGACTAGCCGATACGCAGTATTTT. Translation gives CSVAPRLADTQYF.

V is TRBV12-5 and J is TRBJ2-5; 11 nucleotides align to TRBD2. J lost 4 bases, V lost 0 bases, and 7 bases had no gene match. The CDR3 consists of 17 residues. Germline V CDR1 and CDR2: LGHNT, FRNRAP. The CDR3 DNA reads as TGTGCTAGTGGTTTGGTGACGACTAGCGGGGAGGGAGAGACCCAGTACTTC. Amino acids: CASGLVTTSGEGETQYF.

The chain carries TRBV28 and TRBJ1-5; D might be TRBD1 (5 bases). This CDR3 has 16 residues. V gave up 1 base and J gave up 0 bases, with 10 bases separating them. In germline, CDR1 is MDHEN, CDR2 SYDVKM. The CDR3 here is CASSLYRTNSNQPQHF. The DNA of the CDR3 is TGTGCCAGCAGTTTATACAGGACCAATAGCAATCAGCCCCAGCATTTT.

V and J are TRBV28 and TRBJ2-2, with TRBD1 matching over 7 bases. This CDR3 has 16 amino acids. Germline V gene lookup returns CDR1 MDHEN and CDR2 SYDVKM. The V and J ends lost 1 base and 4 bases, in that order; junction bases with no gene match: 6. For the CDR3, the DNA is TGTGCCAGCAGTTTATCGAGGGGGCGAGGCACCGGGGAGCTGTTTTTT. Encoded protein: CASSLSRGRGTGELFF.

This sequence joins TRBV19 and TRBJ2-7, with TRBD2 identical over 10 bases. This CDR3 is built from 15 residues. J was trimmed by 5 bases and V by 4 bases; bases with no gene match: 8. Looked up from germline, CDR1 is LNHDA and CDR2 is SQIVND (reference sequence). In DNA form, the CDR3 reads TGTGCCAGTAGTACGGCTAGCGGGAGTATGGACGAGCAGTACTTC. It encodes CASSTASGSMDEQYF.

The rearrangement links TRBV12-5 to TRBJ2-7; 8 bases agree with TRBD2. J was trimmed by 5 bases and V by 0 bases; bases with no gene match: 9. CDR1 LGHNT and CDR2 FRNRAP come from the germline V gene. This CDR3 is 16 amino acids long. CDR3: CASGLVMTSAFNEQYF. The DNA for the CDR3 is TGTGCTAGTGGTTTGGTCATGACTAGCGCTTTCAACGAGCAGTACTTC. Full variable domain (missing parts from reference TRBV12-5 and TRBJ2-7): DARVTQTPRHKVTEMGQEVTMRCQPILGHNTVFWYRQTMMQGLELLAYFRNRAPLDDSGMPKDRFSAEMPDATLATLKIQPSEPRDSAVYFCASGLVMTSAFNEQYFGPGTRLTVT.

The chain carries TRBV19 and TRBJ1-2; TRBD1 matches at 11 bases. The CDR3 consists of 16 residues. CDR1 is LNHDA and CDR2 is SQIVND in the germline V gene (reference sequence). Trimming cost V 3 bases and J 1 base; bases outside gene matches: 4. The CDR3 bases are TGTGCCAGTAGTATTCGGACAGGGGGCATTAACTATGGCTACACCTTC. The encoded protein is CASSIRTGGINYGYTF.

The chain is built from TRBV28 and TRBJ2-7; 7 nucleotides agree with TRBD1. The germline V gene has CDR1 MDHEN and CDR2 SYDVKM. V gave up 3 bases and J gave up 6 bases; unmatched junction bases: 17. The CDR3 contains 17 residues. Here the CDR3 reads CASSFPYRDSPFGEQYF. In DNA form, the CDR3 reads TGTGCCAGCAGTTTCCCGTACCGGGACAGCCCCTTCGGCGAGCAGTACTTC.